This TCR beta chain stems from a study of cytomegalovirus exposure and HLA in healthy donors. Broader study findings: Using the classifier, cytomegalovirus status was reportedly diagnosed with high specificity and sensitivity.

Per the germline V gene, CDR1 is LNHDA and CDR2 is SQIVND (reference sequence). This CDR3 has 13 residues. Trimming removed 7 bases from V and 11 bases from J, with 18 bases in between. To note about this clone: The target antigen is unknown.

Among the donors, all were healthy bone marrow donors. Though probably carrying unrecorded immune exposures, donors were nominally healthy at sampling. PCR was performed using 60 Vbeta and 13 Jbeta primers. Data came from immunoSEQ multiplex PCR; TCRdb stores just in-frame clones and leaves some out. The sample table sets out 60,000 to 80,000 clones. The material sequenced was PBMCs. This sequence was found in a boy younger than 18 in good health and CMV-seronegative. The chain is built from TRBV19 and TRBJ1-5, with no clear D. Written as DNA, the CDR3 is TGTGCCAGTATAGCACCTCTCGGGAATGCCCAGCATTTT. Its translation is CASIAPLGNAQHF.